One and the same sample provided the 29 T cell receptor beta chains below, sequenced in a study of blood T cell repertoires in COVID-19 (dated by TCRdb to about 2020). The library was built by means of the immunoSEQ multiplex PCR assay. TCRdb re-hosts the immuneACCESS table, in-frame sequences only. Its copies lack some clones; in the studies checked, an unresolved V gene accounts for under half of them, and the cause for the rest is not known. The table for this sample lists around 94,000 clones; 87% of them were counted only once. The ten largest make up more than 4.5% of the sample. The sequenced sample consisted of peripheral blood. These receptors all come from a woman between 45 and 65 years old with COVID-19, enrolled during active disease.

The chain carries TRBV7-2 and TRBJ1-4, with 7 positions matching TRBD1. The CDR3 length is 15 residues. The V and J ends lost 6 bases and 4 bases, in that order; junction bases with no gene match: 8. From germline, CDR1 is SGHTA and CDR2 FQGNSA. CDR3 residues: CASRKDRVLNEKLFF. The CDR3, as DNA: TGTGCCAGCAGAAAAGACAGGGTCCTTAATGAAAAACTGTTTTTT.

The chain couples TRBV30 to TRBJ2-1; 12 nucleotides line up with TRBD2. CDR3 length: 16 amino acids. Germline values: CDR1 GTSNPN, CDR2 SVGIG (reference sequence). V shed 4 bases, J shed 2 bases, and the junction held 6 bases outside the gene matches. The CDR3 bases are TGTGCCTGGATCCCTAGCGGGGGGGGGACCTACAATGAGCAGTTCTTC. Encoded protein: CAWIPSGGGTYNEQFF.

The chain joins TRBV27 to TRBJ2-3; D is possibly TRBD2 (6 bases). V shed 5 bases and J shed 3 bases, with 12 bases lying between them. The CDR3 loop spans 14 amino acids. CDR1 and CDR2 from the germline V gene are MNHEY and SMNVEV (reference sequence). The CDR3 here is CASSPDRGTDTQYF. The CDR3 DNA reads as TGTGCCAGCAGTCCCGACCGGGGGACAGATACGCAGTATTTT.

The chain is built from TRBV5-4 and TRBJ1-1; 8 bases fit TRBD1. After removal of 4 bases from V and 0 bases from J, the junction contained 8 bases not matched to a gene. The CDR3 runs 16 residues. Germline lookup yields CDR1 SGHNT and CDR2 YYREEE (reference sequence). This chain's CDR3 is CASSLRQGAMNTEAFF. The CDR3 DNA reads TGTGCCAGCAGCCTCCGGCAGGGGGCCATGAACACTGAAGCTTTCTTT.

The chain uses TRBV7-3 and TRBJ2-5; 8 bases map to TRBD1. Unmatched junction bases numbered 10, after V lost 5 bases and J lost 5 bases. The CDR3 length is 15 residues. From germline, CDR1 is SGHTA and CDR2 FQGTGA. CDR3 residues: CASSLIQGAGETQYF. The CDR3 region has the DNA TGTGCCAGCAGCCTCATCCAGGGGGCCGGGGAGACCCAGTACTTC. Complete variable domain (other parts from reference TRBV7-3 and TRBJ2-5): GAGVSQTPSNKVTEKGKYVELRCDPISGHTALYWYRQSLGQGPEFLIYFQGTGAADDSGLPNDRFFAVRPEGSVSTLKIQRTERGDSAVYLCASSLIQGAGETQYFGPGTRLLVL.

This clone was observed a handful of times. The V call is TRBV30, the J call TRBJ1-5; 7 nucleotides agree with TRBD1. The CDR3 length is 12 residues. The V segment lost 6 bases and the J segment 7 bases; nucleotides outside the gene matches: 6. Germline V gives CDR1 GTSNPN, CDR2 SVGIG (reference sequence). CDR3 DNA: TGTGCCTGCATACAGGGGAAACAGCCCCAGCATTTT. Translation gives CACIQGKQPQHF.

The chain has TRBV24-1 and TRBJ2-5; tentative D call: TRBD2 (6 bases). Germline CDR1 reads KGHDR; CDR2 reads SFDVKD. Trimming pared 6 bases from V and 4 bases from J, leaving 17 bases between. This CDR3 spans 15 amino acids. This CDR3 reads CATSRGWGGRETQYF. CDR3 DNA sequence: TGTGCCACCAGTCGGGGGTGGGGAGGAAGAGAGACCCAGTACTTC.

The chain is built from TRBV27 and TRBJ1-5; D may be TRBD1 (6 bases). Deletions cut 2 bases from V and 4 bases from J, with 18 bases between. The CDR3 spans 17 residues. CDR1 MNHEY and CDR2 SMNVEV come from the germline V gene (reference sequence). The CDR3 DNA reads TGTGCCAGCAGTTTAGGCCCAGCGGGGGCTGGAAATCAGCCCCAGCATTTT. This sequence encodes CASSLGPAGAGNQPQHF.

The V and J genes are TRBV5-1 and TRBJ2-3; 8 bases align to TRBD1. J lost 2 bases, V lost 2 bases, and 7 bases had no gene match. CDR1 and CDR2 (germline): SGHRS, YFSETQ. The CDR3 is made up of 16 amino acids. CDR3 in amino acids: CASSFRDRRTTDTQYF. DNA for the CDR3: TGCGCCAGCAGCTTCCGGGACAGGCGAACCACAGATACGCAGTATTTT.

This rearrangement joins TRBV5-1 to TRBJ2-5; unclear D gene. Germline CDR1 reads SGHRS; CDR2 reads YFSETQ. Deletions cut 0 bases from V and 2 bases from J, with 14 bases between. CDR3 length equals 16 residues. CDR3 DNA: TGCGCCAGCAGCTTGGTGGAGCTTACCACTCAAGAGACCCAGTACTTC. Its protein is CASSLVELTTQETQYF. The variable domain in full, with the rest retrieved from reference TRBV5-1 and TRBJ2-5, is KAGVTQTPRYLIKTRGQQVTLSCSPISGHRSVSWYQQTPGQGLQFLFEYFSETQRNKGNFPGRFSGRQFSNSRSEMNVSTLELGDSALYLCASSLVELTTQETQYFGPGTRLLVL.

This chain uses TRBV7-2 with TRBJ1-6; 8 nucleotides agree with TRBD1. The V and J ends lost 5 bases and 7 bases, in that order; junction bases with no gene match: 7. Per germline, CDR1 SGHTA and CDR2 FQGNSA. The CDR3 covers 15 residues. In DNA form, the CDR3 reads TGTGCCAGCAGCGCCAGGACAGGGTGGAATTCACCCCTCCACTTT. Translating gives CASSARTGWNSPLHF.

The chain recombines TRBV6-5 with TRBJ1-5; D unclear. The CDR3 is 13 residues long. Germline loops: CDR1 MNHEY, CDR2 SVGAGI. The V gene lost 6 bases and the J gene lost 0 bases, with 6 bases spanning the gap. The CDR3 sequence: CASSVNSNQPQHF. The CDR3 bases are TGTGCCAGCAGCGTAAATAGCAATCAGCCCCAGCATTTT.

V and J are TRBV10-3 and TRBJ1-2; 7 positions agree with TRBD1. Germline V gives CDR1 ENHRY, CDR2 SYGVKD. The CDR3 runs 13 residues. The V gene end was trimmed by 8 bases and the J gene end by 4 bases; junction bases not matched to a gene: 7. CDR3 protein: CAIATGSVYGYTF. The CDR3 DNA reads TGTGCCATCGCGACAGGGTCCGTCTATGGCTACACCTTC.

This clone turned up a few times. CDR3 residues: CASSSLGVSFDTQYF. CDR3 DNA: TGCGCCAGCAGCTCCCTCGGGGTGAGCTTCGATACGCAGTATTTT. The rearrangement joins TRBV5-1 to TRBJ2-3, with D perhaps TRBD2 (5 bases). The V gene's germline CDR1 is SGHRS and CDR2 YFSETQ. The CDR3 sequence is 15 residues long. V gave up 3 bases and J gave up 6 bases, with 17 bases separating them.

This rearrangement joins TRBV7-2 to TRBJ2-7; 7 bases are shared with TRBD1. J gave up 3 bases and V 6 bases, and 5 bases lay outside the gene matches. Germline CDR1 SGHTA, CDR2 FQGNSA. This CDR3 has 13 amino acids. The CDR3 loop reads CASRLGQNYEQYF. CDR3 sequence (DNA): TGTGCCAGCAGGTTGGGACAGAACTACGAGCAGTACTTC.

The chain couples TRBV5-5 to TRBJ2-1; 10 bases align to TRBD1. The CDR3 runs to 15 residues. J gave up 5 bases and V 4 bases, and 6 bases lay outside the gene matches. From germline, CDR1 is SGHKS and CDR2 YYEKEE (reference sequence). CDR3 protein: CASSVGQGWDNEQFF. CDR3 nucleotide sequence: TGTGCCAGCAGCGTGGGACAGGGGTGGGACAATGAGCAGTTCTTC.

This clone was counted a few times. The chain is built from TRBV14 and TRBJ2-2; 8 positions agree with TRBD1. V shed 5 bases, J shed 1 base, and the junction held 3 bases outside the gene matches. Germline V gene lookup returns CDR1 SGHDN and CDR2 FVKESK. The CDR3 spans 15 residues. This CDR3 is CASSTGTGNTGELFF. In nucleotides, the CDR3 is TGTGCCAGCAGCACCGGGACAGGGAACACCGGGGAGCTGTTTTTT.

The chain has TRBV5-6 and TRBJ2-4; 9 bases match TRBD1. The ends lost 5 bases at V and 3 bases at J; junction bases unmatched: 9. This CDR3 has 16 amino acids. Germline V CDR1 and CDR2: SGHDT, YYEEEE. CDR3 sequence reads: CASSRQGEGGKNIQYF. The CDR3 coding sequence is TGTGCCAGCAGTCGACAGGGGGAAGGGGGCAAAAACATTCAGTACTTC.

The chain has TRBV18 and TRBJ1-5, with D maybe TRBD1 (5 bases). The germline gives CDR1 KGHSH, CDR2 LQKENI. This CDR3 spans 15 amino acids. With 4 bases removed from V and 7 bases from J, the gap between germline ends came to 17 bases. CDR3 DNA: TGTGCCAGCTCACAACAGGACGGCAATGGGCAGCCCCAGCATTTT. Translating it yields CASSQQDGNGQPQHF.

V is TRBV6-5 and J is TRBJ1-4, with 9 bases matching TRBD1. This CDR3 comprises 14 residues. V gave up 6 bases and J gave up 8 bases; unmatched junction bases: 7. Germline V gene sequence: CDR1 MNHEY, CDR2 SVGAGI. The CDR3 DNA reads TGTGCCAGCAGAGACCGGGACAGGGACGAAAAACTGTTTTTT. Translating it yields CASRDRDRDEKLFF.

The chain has TRBV29-1 and TRBJ2-3; 10 nucleotides agree with TRBD2. The CDR3 is 13 residues long. V lost 7 bases, J lost 3 bases, and 4 bases stayed unmatched. Germline CDR1 SQVTM, CDR2 ANQGSEA. The CDR3 DNA reads TGCAGCGGCCGACTAGCGGGTACAGATACGCAGTATTTT. It translates to CSGRLAGTDTQYF.

This clone was recorded only once. The chain uses TRBV6-5 and TRBJ2-7; TRBD1 aligns across 8 bases. The CDR3 is 14 amino acids. Germline lookup yields CDR1 MNHEY and CDR2 SVGAGI. V shed 5 bases, J shed 2 bases, and the junction held 5 bases outside the gene matches. The CDR3 bases are TGTGCCAGCAGTCCCTGGACAGGGACCTACGAGCAGTACTTC. This gives the protein CASSPWTGTYEQYF.

In this sample, this clone turned up once. The rearrangement links TRBV19 to TRBJ2-7; TRBD1 matches at 8 bases. CDR1 is LNHDA and CDR2 is SQIVND in the germline V gene (reference sequence). The CDR3 is 15 amino acids. V was clipped by 6 bases and J by 5 bases; unmatched bases: 12. CDR3 amino acids: CASSLGQGVSDEQYF. The DNA of the CDR3 is TGTGCCAGTAGCCTTGGACAGGGAGTTTCGGACGAGCAGTACTTC.

V and J are TRBV5-6 and TRBJ2-5, with 9 bases fitting TRBD1. Unmatched junction bases numbered 5, after V lost 2 bases and J lost 9 bases. This CDR3 is 13 amino acids long. The germline V gene encodes CDR1 SGHDT and CDR2 YYEEEE. The CDR3 sequence: CASSLLTGGAQYF. The CDR3 DNA reads TGTGCCAGCAGCTTACTTACAGGGGGCGCCCAGTACTTC.

This chain connects TRBV21-1 to TRBJ2-2; the DNA was not compared with TRBD1, the D call given in the table. TRBV21-1 is a known pseudogene. The CDR3 covers 15 residues. The CDR3 region is CASSTDRGDSGELFF. CDR3 bases: TGTGCCAGCAGCACGGACAGGGGGGATTCCGGGGAGCTGTTTTTT.

The chain uses TRBV19 and TRBJ2-3, with 7 bases lining up with TRBD2. The CDR3 length is 15 residues. Germline CDR1 is LNHDA and CDR2 is SQIVND (reference sequence). Losses at the gene ends were 3 bases for V and 2 bases for J; bases not matched to a gene: 5. CDR3 protein: CASSITGGLTDTQYF. In DNA form, the CDR3 reads TGTGCCAGTAGTATTACGGGGGGTCTCACAGATACGCAGTATTTT.

The chain joins TRBV12-5 to TRBJ1-4, with 7 positions matching TRBD1. The ends lost 1 base at V and 8 bases at J; junction bases unmatched: 4. Germline V gene data show CDR1 as LGHNT and CDR2 as FRNRAP. The CDR3 loop spans 14 amino acids. The DNA of the CDR3 is TGTGCTAGTGGTTTGGGACAGGGTGGAGAAAAACTGTTTTTT. Translation gives CASGLGQGGEKLFF.

V and J are TRBV18 and TRBJ2-5; the match to TRBD2 covers 9 bases. J was trimmed by 2 bases and V by 2 bases; bases with no gene match: 6. This CDR3 has 16 amino acids. CDR1 KGHSH and CDR2 LQKENI come from the germline V gene. The chain's CDR3 is CASSPGTSRVQETQYF. The CDR3 DNA reads TGTGCCAGCTCACCAGGGACTAGCAGAGTACAAGAGACCCAGTACTTC.

V and J are TRBV4-3 and TRBJ2-3; D is unresolved. Between the trimmed V and J ends, which lost 3 bases and 6 bases, there was a span of 7 bases. This CDR3 spans 12 amino acids. Germline V gene data show CDR1 as LGHNA and CDR2 as YSLEER. DNA of the CDR3: TGCGCCAGCAGCCAGCTCGGGGATACGCAGTATTTT. It translates to CASSQLGDTQYF.